This TCR beta chain derives from a study of T cell repertoires in cytomegalovirus infection. Study-level information: CMV infection and matching HLA type were both indicated by public TCR beta signatures.

Germline CDR1 is SQVTM and CDR2 is ANQGSEA. The length of the CDR3 is 11 residues. TCRdb processed the reads anew with MiXCR; each CDR3 protein has one entry. Of 150,000 to 200,000 distinct CDR3 sequences listed, approximately 19% are singletons. With respect to this clonotype: A read error may account for a junction end that differs from germline.

The sequence was collected from a human donor in good health (CMV status not recorded). Some clones in this sample may be carry-over from other donors' samples. The sample taken for sequencing was PBMCs. The J gene is TRBJ2-3, the V gene TRBV29-1; no clear D. The chain's CDR3 is CSVHGWDKQYF. In nucleotides, the CDR3 is TGCAGCGTCCACGGCTGGGATAAGCAGTATTTT.